The sequence of this T cell receptor (beta chain) was determined in a study of blood T cell repertoires in COVID-19. V lost 5 bases and J 4 bases, leaving 18 bases between the germline ends. In germline, CDR1 is SGHVS, CDR2 FNYEAQ. The CDR3 consists of 17 residues. The assay was immunoSEQ multiplex PCR, and TCRdb's table has in-frame clones only and misses some. The sample yields roughly 180,000 clones, 75% to 90% seen once. This sequence was found in a man aged 40-55 years who had recovered from COVID-19. The rearrangement joins TRBV7-6 to TRBJ2-6; D gene uncertain. The source material was PBMCs or T cells enriched from blood (not recorded which). Here the CDR3 reads CASSPLVGSAGANVLTF. Written as DNA, the CDR3 is TGTGCCAGCAGCCCCTTAGTGGGCTCGGCCGGGGCCAACGTCCTGACTTTC.